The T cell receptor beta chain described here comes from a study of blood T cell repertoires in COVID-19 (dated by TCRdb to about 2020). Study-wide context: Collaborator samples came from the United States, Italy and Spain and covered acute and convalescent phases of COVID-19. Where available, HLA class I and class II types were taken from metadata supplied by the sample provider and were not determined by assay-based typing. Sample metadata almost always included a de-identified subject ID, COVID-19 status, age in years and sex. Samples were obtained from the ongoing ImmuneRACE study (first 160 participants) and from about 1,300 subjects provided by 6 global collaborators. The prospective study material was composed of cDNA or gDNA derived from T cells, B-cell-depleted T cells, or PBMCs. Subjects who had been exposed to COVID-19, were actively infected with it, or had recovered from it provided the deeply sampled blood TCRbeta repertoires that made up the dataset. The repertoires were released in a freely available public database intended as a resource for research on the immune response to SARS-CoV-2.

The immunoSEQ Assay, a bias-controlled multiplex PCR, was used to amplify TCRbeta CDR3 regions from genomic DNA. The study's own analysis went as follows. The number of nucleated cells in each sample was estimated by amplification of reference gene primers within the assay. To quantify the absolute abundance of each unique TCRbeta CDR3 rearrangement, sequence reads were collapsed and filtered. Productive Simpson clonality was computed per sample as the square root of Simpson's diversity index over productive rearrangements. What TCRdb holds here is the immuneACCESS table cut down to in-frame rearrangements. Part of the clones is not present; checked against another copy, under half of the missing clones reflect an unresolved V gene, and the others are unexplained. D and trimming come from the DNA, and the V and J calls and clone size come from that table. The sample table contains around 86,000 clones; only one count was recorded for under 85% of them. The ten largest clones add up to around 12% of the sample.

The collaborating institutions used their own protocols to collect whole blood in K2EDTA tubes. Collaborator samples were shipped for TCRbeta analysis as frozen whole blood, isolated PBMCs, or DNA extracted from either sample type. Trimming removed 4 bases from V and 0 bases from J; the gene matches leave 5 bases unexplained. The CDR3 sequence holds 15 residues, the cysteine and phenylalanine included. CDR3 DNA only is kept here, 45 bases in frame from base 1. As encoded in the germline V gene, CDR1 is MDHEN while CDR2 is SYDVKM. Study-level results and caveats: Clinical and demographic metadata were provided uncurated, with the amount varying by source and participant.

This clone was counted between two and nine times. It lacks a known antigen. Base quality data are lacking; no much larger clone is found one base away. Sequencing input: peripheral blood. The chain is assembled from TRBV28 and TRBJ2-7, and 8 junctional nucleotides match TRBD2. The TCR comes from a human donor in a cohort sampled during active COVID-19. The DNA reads TGTGCCAGCAGTTCGTTAGCGGGAATCTCCTACGAGCAGTACTTC. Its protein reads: CASSSLAGISYEQYF.